This T cell receptor (beta chain) was profiled in a study of blood T cell repertoires in COVID-19. About the study: Acute and convalescent COVID-19 samples came from the United States, Italy and Spain.

Per the original methods: Reference gene primer amplification yielded estimated nucleated cell counts. Data came from immunoSEQ multiplex PCR; TCRdb stores just in-frame clones and leaves some out. V and J calls and clone size are given by that table; D and trimming were obtained from the DNA. The sample has roughly 200,000 clones, about 87% seen once. The CDR3 totals 13 residues. Germline CDR1 and CDR2: SGHAT and FQNNGV. V lost 6 bases and J lost 3, with 12 bases in between. The rearrangement uses TRBV11-2 and TRBJ2-7; tentatively, D is TRBD1 (5 bases). The sequence was collected from a man in his sixties with acute or convalescent COVID-19. Sequencing used peripheral blood. The CDR3 sequence: CASSLDRGYEQYF. CDR3 nucleotides: TGTGCCAGCAGTCTCGACAGAGGCTACGAGCAGTACTTC.